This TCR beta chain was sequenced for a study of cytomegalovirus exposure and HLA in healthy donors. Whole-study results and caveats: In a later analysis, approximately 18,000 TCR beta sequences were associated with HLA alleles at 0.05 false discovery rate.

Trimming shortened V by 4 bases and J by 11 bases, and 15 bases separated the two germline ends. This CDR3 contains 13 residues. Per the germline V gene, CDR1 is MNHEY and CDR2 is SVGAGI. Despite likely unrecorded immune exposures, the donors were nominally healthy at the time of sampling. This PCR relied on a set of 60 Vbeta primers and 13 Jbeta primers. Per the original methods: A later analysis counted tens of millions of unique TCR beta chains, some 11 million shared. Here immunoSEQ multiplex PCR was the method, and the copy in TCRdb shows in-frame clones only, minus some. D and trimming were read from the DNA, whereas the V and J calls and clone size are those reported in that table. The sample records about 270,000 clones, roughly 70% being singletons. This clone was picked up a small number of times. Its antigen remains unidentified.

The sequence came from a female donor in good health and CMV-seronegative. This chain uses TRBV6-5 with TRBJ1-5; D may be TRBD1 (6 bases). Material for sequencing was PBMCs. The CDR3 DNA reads TGTGCCAGCAGTTCCAAAGAGGGGGGGTCCCAGCATTTT. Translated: CASSSKEGGSQHF.